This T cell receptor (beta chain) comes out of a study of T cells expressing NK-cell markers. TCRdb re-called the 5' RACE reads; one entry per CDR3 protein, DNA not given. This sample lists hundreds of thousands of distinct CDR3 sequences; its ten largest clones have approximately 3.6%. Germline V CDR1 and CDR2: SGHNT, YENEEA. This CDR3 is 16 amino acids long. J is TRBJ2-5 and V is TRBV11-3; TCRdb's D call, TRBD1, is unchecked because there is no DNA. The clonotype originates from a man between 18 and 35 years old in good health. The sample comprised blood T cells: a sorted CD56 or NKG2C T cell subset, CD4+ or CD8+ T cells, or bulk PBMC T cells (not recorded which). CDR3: CASSPWDRVGGETQYF.